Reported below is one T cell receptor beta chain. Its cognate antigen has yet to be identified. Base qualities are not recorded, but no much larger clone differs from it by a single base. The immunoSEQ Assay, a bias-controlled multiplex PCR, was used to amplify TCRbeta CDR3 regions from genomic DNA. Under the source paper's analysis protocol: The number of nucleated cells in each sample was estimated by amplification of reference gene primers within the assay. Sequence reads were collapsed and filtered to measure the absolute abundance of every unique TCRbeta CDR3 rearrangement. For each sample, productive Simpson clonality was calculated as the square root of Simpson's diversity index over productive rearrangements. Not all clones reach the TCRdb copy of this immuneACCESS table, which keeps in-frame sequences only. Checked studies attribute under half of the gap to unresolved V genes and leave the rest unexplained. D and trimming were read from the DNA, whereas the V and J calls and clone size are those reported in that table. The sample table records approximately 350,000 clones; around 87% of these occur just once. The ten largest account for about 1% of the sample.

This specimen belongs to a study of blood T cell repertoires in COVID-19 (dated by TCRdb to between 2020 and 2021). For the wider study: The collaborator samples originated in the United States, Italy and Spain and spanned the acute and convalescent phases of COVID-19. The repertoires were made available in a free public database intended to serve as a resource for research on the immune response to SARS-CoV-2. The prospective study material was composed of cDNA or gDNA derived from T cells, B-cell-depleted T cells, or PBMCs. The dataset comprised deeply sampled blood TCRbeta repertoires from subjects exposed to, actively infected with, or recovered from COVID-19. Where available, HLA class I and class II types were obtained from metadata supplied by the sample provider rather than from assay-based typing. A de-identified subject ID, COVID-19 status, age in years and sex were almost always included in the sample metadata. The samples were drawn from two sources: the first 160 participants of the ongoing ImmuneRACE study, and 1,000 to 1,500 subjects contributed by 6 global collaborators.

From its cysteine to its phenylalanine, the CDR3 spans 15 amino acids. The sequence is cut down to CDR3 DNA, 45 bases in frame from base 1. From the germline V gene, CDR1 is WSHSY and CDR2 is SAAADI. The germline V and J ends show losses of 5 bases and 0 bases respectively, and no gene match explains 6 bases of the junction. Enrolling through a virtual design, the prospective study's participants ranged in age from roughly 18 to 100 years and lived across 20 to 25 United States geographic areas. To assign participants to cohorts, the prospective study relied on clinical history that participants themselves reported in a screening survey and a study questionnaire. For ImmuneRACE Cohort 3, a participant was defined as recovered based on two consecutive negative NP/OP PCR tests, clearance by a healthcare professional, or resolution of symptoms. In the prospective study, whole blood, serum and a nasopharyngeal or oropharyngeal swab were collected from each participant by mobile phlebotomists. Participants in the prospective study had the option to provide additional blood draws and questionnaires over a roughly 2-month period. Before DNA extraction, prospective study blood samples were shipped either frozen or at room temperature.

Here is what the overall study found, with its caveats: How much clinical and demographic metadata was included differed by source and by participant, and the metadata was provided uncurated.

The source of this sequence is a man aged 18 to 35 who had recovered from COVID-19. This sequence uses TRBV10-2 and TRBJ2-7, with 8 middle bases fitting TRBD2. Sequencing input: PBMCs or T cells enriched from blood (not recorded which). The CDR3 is CASSFSGAFSYEQYF. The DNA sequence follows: TGCGCCAGCAGTTTTAGCGGGGCTTTCTCCTACGAGCAGTACTTC.